These 24 T cell receptor beta chains share one sample of origin, sequenced in a study of molecular identifiers for immune sequencing clone quantification. TCRdb re-analysed the PCR reads in MiXCR, keeping a single row per CDR3 protein. Of hundreds of thousands of distinct CDR3 sequences in the sample, 25% were seen once. Sequenced material: naive CD8+ T cells from blood, with Jurkat cell RNA spiked in. Subset indicated: FACS-sorted CD8+CD4-CCR7+CD45RA+ naive T cells. These receptors came from a human donor in good health. Some libraries in this study had Jurkat cell RNA spiked in.

The chain carries TRBV27 and TRBJ2-7, with D perhaps matching TRBD2 (6 bases). The V and J ends lost 6 bases and 6 bases respectively, with 21 bases between them. Germline V CDR1 and CDR2: MNHEY, SMNVEV (reference sequence). CDR3 length equals 15 residues. The CDR3 sequence: CASRPLEEGPGEQYF. The CDR3 nucleotides read TGTGCCAGCAGACCCCTAGAGGAGGGCCCAGGCGAGCAGTACTTC.

This clonotype has ten or more counts. The gene calls are TRBV12-3 or TRBV12-4 and TRBJ2-3; no firm D call. The germline V and J ends were trimmed by 2 bases and 6 bases, with 15 bases remaining between them. This CDR3 has 15 amino acids. The CDR3 DNA reads as TGTGCCAGCAGTTTATCACTAACACGTTCTGATACGCAGTATTTT. It is translated as CASSLSLTRSDTQYF.

The table lists this clonotype with a few counts. This sequence joins TRBV2 and TRBJ2-4; a weak D match, TRBD2 (5 bases). The CDR3 runs to 15 residues. CDR1 and CDR2 (germline): SNHLY, FYNNEI. The V and J ends lost 2 bases and 8 bases respectively, with 16 bases between them. This CDR3 reads CASSESDRARDIQYF. DNA for the CDR3: TGTGCCAGCAGTGAATCCGACCGCGCGCGGGACATTCAGTACTTC.

There are a few counts of this clonotype. The chain has TRBV2 and TRBJ1-5, with 11 bases matching TRBD1. V dropped 2 bases and J dropped 6; count of bases not matched to a gene: 3. Per germline, CDR1 SNHLY and CDR2 FYNNEI. CDR3 size: 15 residues. The CDR3 sequence: CASSERTGGGQPQHF. In nucleotides, the CDR3 is TGTGCCAGCAGTGAACGGACAGGGGGCGGTCAGCCCCAGCATTTT.

In its sample, this clonotype was seen a few times. V and J are TRBV3-1 and TRBJ2-7; D might be TRBD1 (6 bases). The germline gives CDR1 LGHDT, CDR2 YNNKEL (reference sequence). The CDR3 runs 15 residues. Trimming took off 3 bases at V and 5 bases at J, with 17 bases between the two ends. The CDR3 DNA reads as TGTGCCAGCAGCCAGCAGGGGCAGGGAAGACACGAGCAGTACTTC. It is translated as CASSQQGQGRHEQYF.

The CDR3, as DNA: TGTGCCAGCAGCCCCAGGCGTGGGGCACCAGGTTATGGCTACACCTTC. Translated: CASSPRRGAPGYGYTF. V usage is TRBV9 and J usage is TRBJ1-2; D is perhaps TRBD1 (5 bases). This CDR3 has 16 residues. The germline V gene has CDR1 SGDLS and CDR2 YYNGEE. V was pared by 4 bases and J by 5 bases, with 21 bases between.

This sequence joins TRBV7-2 and TRBJ2-7, with 8 bases lining up with TRBD2. CDR1 is SGHTA, CDR2 FQGNSA, per germline. The CDR3 is made up of 16 amino acids. Trimming cost V 2 bases and J 5 bases; bases outside gene matches: 11. The CDR3 is CASSLTGGLGTNEQYF. CDR3 DNA: TGTGCCAGCAGCTTAACTGGGGGACTAGGAACAAACGAGCAGTACTTC.

In the case of this clonotype: Being one base from a much bigger clone, this may be a read error. The V and J genes are TRBV4-1 and TRBJ2-3; 10 bases map to TRBD2. V gave up 0 bases and J gave up 8 bases; unmatched junction bases: 8. This CDR3 spans 16 amino acids. In germline, CDR1 is MGHRA, CDR2 YSYEKL. This CDR3 reads CASSQDGLAGAGTQYF. DNA for the CDR3: TGCGCCAGCAGCCAAGACGGTCTAGCGGGGGCAGGTACGCAGTATTTT.

This clonotype has more than one count but fewer than ten. V is TRBV7-8 and J is TRBJ1-2, with a tentative D call TRBD1 (5 bases). Germline V gene lookup returns CDR1 SGHVS and CDR2 FQNEAQ. The CDR3 is 15 residues long. V lost 1 base and J lost 0, with 9 bases in between. The CDR3 DNA sequence: TGTGCCAGCAGCTTAGTGGCAGGGCCTAACTATGGCTACACCTTC. Its protein product is CASSLVAGPNYGYTF.

Comments on this clonotype: At one of its ends the junction is not consistent with the germline gene, which may arise from a read error. The chain couples TRBV29-1 to TRBJ1-1, with TRBD1 as a possible D gene (6 bases). There are 14 residues in the CDR3. The germline V gene has CDR1 SQVTM and CDR2 ANQGSEA. The CDR3 spells CSVEGWGARTETFF. CDR3 in DNA: TGCAGCGTTGAAGGCTGGGGGGCGCGCACTGAAACTTTCTTT.

This clonotype came up many times. J is TRBJ1-4 and V is TRBV9; the D is unclear. The germline gives CDR1 SGDLS, CDR2 YYNGEE. The CDR3 sequence is 13 residues long. V was shortened by 0 bases and J by 8 bases, with 8 bases between the two germline ends. This chain's CDR3 is CASSVGLGEKLFF. The CDR3 DNA follows: TGTGCCAGCAGCGTAGGTTTGGGCGAAAAACTGTTTTTT. Full variable domain (outside the CDR3, taken from reference TRBV9 and TRBJ1-4): DSGVTQTPKHLITATGQRVTLRCSPRSGDLSVYWYQQSLDQGLQFLIQYYNGEERAKGNILERFSAQQFPDLHSELNLSSLELGDSALYFCASSVGLGEKLFFGSGTQLSVL.

This clonotype was detected ten times or more. The chain is built from TRBV7-9 and TRBJ2-7; 8 nucleotides line up with TRBD1. Germline V gene lookup returns CDR1 SEHNR and CDR2 FQNEAQ (reference sequence). With V trimmed by 1 base and J by 2 bases, 4 bases remained unmatched. The CDR3 length is 15 residues. The CDR3 bases are TGTGCCAGCAGCTTAGGGACAGGGTTTCCCTACGAGCAGTACTTC. It encodes CASSLGTGFPYEQYF.

This chain connects TRBV7-2 to TRBJ1-2; D call uncertain. The germline V and J ends were trimmed by 5 bases and 4 bases, with 14 bases remaining between them. CDR1 and CDR2 from the germline V gene are SGHTA and FQGNSA. The CDR3 has 14 amino acids. Written as DNA, the CDR3 is TGTGCCAGCAGCGAAGGCCAGATATTCTATGGCTACACCTTC. Translating it yields CASSEGQIFYGYTF.

As to this clonotype: One junction end does not reproduce the germline sequence, and a read error may be involved. This chain connects TRBV19 to TRBJ1-1; possibly TRBD1 for D (5 bases). The germline V gene has CDR1 LNHDA and CDR2 SQIVND (reference sequence). This CDR3 comprises 13 residues. DNA of the CDR3: TGTGCCAGTAGTATGGGAGGGGTCACTGAAGCTCTCTTT. Translating gives CASSMGGVTEALF.

This clonotype was counted ten times or more. The chain links TRBV24-1 to TRBJ2-5; 10 bases match TRBD1. The V gene's germline CDR1 is KGHDR and CDR2 SFDVKD. The CDR3 runs to 18 residues. The V and J ends lost 1 base and 4 bases, in that order; junction bases with no gene match: 11. The CDR3 bases are TGTGCCACCAGTGATTTCCCCAACCTGGGGACAGGGGTAGAGACCCAGTACTTC. It encodes CATSDFPNLGTGVETQYF.

This clonotype was observed a few times. This chain joins TRBV7-6 and TRBJ2-5; 11 bases align to TRBD2. This CDR3 has 17 residues. J gave up 5 bases and V 2 bases, and 10 bases lay outside the gene matches. The germline gives CDR1 SGHVS, CDR2 FNYEAQ. CDR3: CASSLWSTSGGLETQYF. In DNA, the CDR3 is TGTGCCAGCAGCTTATGGTCTACTAGCGGGGGCCTGGAGACCCAGTACTTC.

This clonotype has a count of ten or more. The chain couples TRBV4-3 to TRBJ2-7, with 9 bases fitting TRBD1. V was pared by 0 bases and J by 4 bases, with 4 bases of the junction left unmatched. The V gene's germline CDR1 is LGHNA and CDR2 YSLEER. The CDR3 loop spans 15 amino acids. The CDR3 sequence: CASSQDGGTGYEQYF. In DNA, the CDR3 is TGCGCCAGCAGCCAAGATGGAGGGACAGGGTACGAGCAGTACTTC.

This clonotype showed up just once. This may arise from a read error, as a much more abundant clone is one base away. This chain joins TRBV7-9 and TRBJ2-5; perhaps TRBD1 as D (7 bases). Germline CDR1 SEHNR, CDR2 FQNEAQ (reference sequence). The CDR3 has 14 amino acids. CDR3 nucleotide sequence: TGTGCCCGCAGGATGGAGGGGGCGTCAGAGACCCAGTACTTC. It specifies CARRMEGASETQYF. The entire variable domain, with the rest obtained from reference TRBV7-9 and TRBJ2-5, is as follows: DTGVSQNPRHKITKRGQNVTFRCDPISEHNRLYWYRQTLGQGPEFLTYFQNEAQLEKSRLLSDRFSAERPKGSFSTLEIQRTEQGDSAMYLCARRMEGASETQYFGPGTRLLVL.

This clonotype was found a few times. The gene calls are TRBV27 and TRBJ2-1, with D possibly being TRBD2 (6 bases). The CDR3 is made up of 18 amino acids. V was cut by 3 bases and J by 4 bases, with 22 bases left in between. The germline V gene has CDR1 MNHEY and CDR2 SMNVEV (reference sequence). CDR3 protein: CASSLIRSGGIKYNEQFF. The CDR3 bases are TGTGCCAGCAGTTTGATAAGATCAGGAGGGATTAAGTACAATGAGCAGTTCTTC.

This clonotype was seen at least ten times. The chain joins TRBV14 to TRBJ2-7; tentative D call: TRBD2 (7 bases). V was cut by 4 bases and J by 5 bases, with 18 bases left in between. This CDR3 comprises 15 residues. Germline V gene lookup returns CDR1 SGHDN and CDR2 FVKESK. Here the CDR3 reads CASSLTGLVSDEQYF. DNA of the CDR3: TGTGCCAGCAGCCTGACAGGACTAGTGTCCGACGAGCAGTACTTC.

This clonotype showed up just a few times. The V call is TRBV4-1, the J call TRBJ1-5; D is possibly TRBD1 (5 bases). The CDR3 is 13 residues long. Germline V gives CDR1 MGHRA, CDR2 YSYEKL. Trimming took 0 bases from V and 5 from J, leaving 5 bases between them. The CDR3 spells CASSQETDQPQHF. In nucleotides, the CDR3 is TGCGCCAGCAGCCAAGAGACAGATCAGCCCCAGCATTTT.

This clonotype was seen at least ten times. The chain links TRBV7-9 to TRBJ2-5; D remains ambiguous. This CDR3 comprises 13 residues. V lost 5 bases to trimming and J lost 4 bases, with 11 bases between them. Germline CDR1 SEHNR, CDR2 FQNEAQ (reference sequence). The DNA for the CDR3 is TGTGCCAGCAGCCCACCAAGCACAGAGACCCAGTACTTC. Translating it yields CASSPPSTETQYF.

This chain uses TRBV10-3 with TRBJ2-5; TRBD2 agrees at 9 bases. The V gene end was trimmed by 2 bases and the J gene end by 1 base; junction bases not matched to a gene: 2. CDR3 length: 15 residues. Germline CDR1 and CDR2: ENHRY and SYGVKD. The CDR3 bases are TGTGCCATCAGTGAGCAGACTAGCGGCCAAGAGACCCAGTACTTC. As protein: CAISEQTSGQETQYF.

This clonotype was recorded at least ten times. V gene TRBV9 combines with J gene TRBJ2-3; D is perhaps TRBD1 or TRBD2 (5 bases each). This CDR3 spans 16 amino acids. V shed 0 bases and J shed 4 bases, with 15 bases lying between them. Germline V lookup: CDR1 SGDLS, CDR2 YYNGEE. CDR3: CASSVGLSGAPDTQYF. The DNA of the CDR3 is TGTGCCAGCAGCGTAGGGTTGTCCGGGGCTCCAGATACGCAGTATTTT.